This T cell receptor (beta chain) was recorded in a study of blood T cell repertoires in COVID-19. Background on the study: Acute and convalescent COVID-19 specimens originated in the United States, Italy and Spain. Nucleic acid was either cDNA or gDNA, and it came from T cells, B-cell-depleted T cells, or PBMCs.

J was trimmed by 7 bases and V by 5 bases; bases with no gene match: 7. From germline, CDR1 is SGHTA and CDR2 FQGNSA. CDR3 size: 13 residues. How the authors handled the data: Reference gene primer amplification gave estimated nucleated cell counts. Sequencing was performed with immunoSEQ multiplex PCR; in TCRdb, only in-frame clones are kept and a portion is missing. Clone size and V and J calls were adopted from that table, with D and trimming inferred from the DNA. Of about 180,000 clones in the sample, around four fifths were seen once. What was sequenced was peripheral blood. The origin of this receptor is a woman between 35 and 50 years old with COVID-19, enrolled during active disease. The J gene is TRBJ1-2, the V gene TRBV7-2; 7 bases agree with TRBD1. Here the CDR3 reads CASSARGGSGYTF. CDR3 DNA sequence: TGTGCCAGCAGCGCCCGAGGGGGCTCTGGCTACACCTTC.